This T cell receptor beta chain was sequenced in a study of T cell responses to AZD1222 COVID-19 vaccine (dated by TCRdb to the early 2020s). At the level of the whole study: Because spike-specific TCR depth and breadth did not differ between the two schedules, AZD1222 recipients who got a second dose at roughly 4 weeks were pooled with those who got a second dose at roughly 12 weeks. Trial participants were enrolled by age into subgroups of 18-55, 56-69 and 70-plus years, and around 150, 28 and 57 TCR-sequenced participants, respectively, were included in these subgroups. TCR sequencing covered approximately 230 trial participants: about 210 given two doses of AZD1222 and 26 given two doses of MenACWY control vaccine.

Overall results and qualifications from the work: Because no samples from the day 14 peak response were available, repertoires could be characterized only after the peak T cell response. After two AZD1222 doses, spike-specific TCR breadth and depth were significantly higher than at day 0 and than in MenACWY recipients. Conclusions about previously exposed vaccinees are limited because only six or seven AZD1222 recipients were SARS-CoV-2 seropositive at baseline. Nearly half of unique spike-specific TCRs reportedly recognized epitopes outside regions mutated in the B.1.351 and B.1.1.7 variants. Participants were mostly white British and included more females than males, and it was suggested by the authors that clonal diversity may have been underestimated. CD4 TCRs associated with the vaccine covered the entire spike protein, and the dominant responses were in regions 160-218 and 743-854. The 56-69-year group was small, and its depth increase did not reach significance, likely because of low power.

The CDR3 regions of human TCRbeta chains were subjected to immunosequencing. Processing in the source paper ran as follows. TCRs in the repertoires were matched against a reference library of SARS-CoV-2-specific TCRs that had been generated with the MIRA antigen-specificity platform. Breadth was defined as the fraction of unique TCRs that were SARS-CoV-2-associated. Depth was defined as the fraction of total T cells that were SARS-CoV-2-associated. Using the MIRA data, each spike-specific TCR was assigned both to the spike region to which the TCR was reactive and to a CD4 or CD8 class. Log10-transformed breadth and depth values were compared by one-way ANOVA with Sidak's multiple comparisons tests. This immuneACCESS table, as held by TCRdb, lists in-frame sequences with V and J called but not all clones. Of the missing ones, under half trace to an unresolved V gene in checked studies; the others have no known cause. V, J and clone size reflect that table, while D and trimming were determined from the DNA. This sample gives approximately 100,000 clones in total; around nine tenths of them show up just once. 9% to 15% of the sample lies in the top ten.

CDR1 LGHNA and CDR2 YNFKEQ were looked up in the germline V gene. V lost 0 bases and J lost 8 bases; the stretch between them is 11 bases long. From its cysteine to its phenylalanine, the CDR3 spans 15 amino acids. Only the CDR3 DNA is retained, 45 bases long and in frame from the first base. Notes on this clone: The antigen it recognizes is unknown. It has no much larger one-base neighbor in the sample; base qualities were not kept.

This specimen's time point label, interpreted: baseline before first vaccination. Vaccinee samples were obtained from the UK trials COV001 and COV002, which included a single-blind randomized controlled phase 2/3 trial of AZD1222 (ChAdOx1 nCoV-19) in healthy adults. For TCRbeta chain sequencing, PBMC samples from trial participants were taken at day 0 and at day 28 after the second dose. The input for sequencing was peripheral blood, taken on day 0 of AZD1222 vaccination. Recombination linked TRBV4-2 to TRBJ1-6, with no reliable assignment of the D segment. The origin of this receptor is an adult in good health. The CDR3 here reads CASSQDRAWDSPLHF. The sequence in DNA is TGTGCCAGCAGCCAAGATCGGGCCTGGGATTCACCCCTCCACTTT.